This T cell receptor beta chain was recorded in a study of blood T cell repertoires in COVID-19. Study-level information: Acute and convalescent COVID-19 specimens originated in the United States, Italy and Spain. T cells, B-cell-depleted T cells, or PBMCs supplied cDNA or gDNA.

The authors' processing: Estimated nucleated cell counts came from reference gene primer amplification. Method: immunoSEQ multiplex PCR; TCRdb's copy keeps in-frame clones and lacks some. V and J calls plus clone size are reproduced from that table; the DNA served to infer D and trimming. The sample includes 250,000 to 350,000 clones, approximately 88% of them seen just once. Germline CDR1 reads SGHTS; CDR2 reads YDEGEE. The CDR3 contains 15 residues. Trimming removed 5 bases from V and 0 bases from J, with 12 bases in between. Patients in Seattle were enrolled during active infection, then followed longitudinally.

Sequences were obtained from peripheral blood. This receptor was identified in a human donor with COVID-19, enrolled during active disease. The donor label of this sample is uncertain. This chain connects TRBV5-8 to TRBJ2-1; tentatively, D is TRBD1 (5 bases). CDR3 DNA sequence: TGTGCCAGCAGTATCAGGGTCTCCTCCTACAATGAGCAGTTCTTC. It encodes CASSIRVSSYNEQFF. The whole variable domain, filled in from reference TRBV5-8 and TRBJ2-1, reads EAGVTQSPTHLIKTRGQQATLRCSPISGHTSVYWYQQALGLGLQFLLWYDEGEERNRGNFPPRFSGRQFPNYSSELNVNALELEDSALYLCASSIRVSSYNEQFFGPGTRLTVL.